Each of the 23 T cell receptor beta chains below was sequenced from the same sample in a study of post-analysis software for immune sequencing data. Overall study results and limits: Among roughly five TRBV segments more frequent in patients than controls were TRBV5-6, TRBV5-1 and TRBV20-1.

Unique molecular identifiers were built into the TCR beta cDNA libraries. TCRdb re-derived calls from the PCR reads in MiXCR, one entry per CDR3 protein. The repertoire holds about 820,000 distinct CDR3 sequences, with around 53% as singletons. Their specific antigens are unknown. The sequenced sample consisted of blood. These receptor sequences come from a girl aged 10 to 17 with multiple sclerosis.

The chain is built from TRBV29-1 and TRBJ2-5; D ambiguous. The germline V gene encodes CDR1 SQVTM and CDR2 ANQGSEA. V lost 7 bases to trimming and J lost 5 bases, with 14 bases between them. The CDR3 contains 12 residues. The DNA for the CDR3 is TGCAGCGCAAGACCCTCGAAGGAGACCCAGTACTTC. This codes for CSARPSKETQYF.

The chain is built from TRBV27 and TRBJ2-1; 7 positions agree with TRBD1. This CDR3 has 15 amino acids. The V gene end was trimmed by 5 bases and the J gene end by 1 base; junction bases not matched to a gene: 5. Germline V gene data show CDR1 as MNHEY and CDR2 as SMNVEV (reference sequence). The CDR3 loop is CASSTARGSYNEQFF. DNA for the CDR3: TGTGCCAGCAGTACCGCCAGGGGGTCCTACAATGAGCAGTTCTTC.

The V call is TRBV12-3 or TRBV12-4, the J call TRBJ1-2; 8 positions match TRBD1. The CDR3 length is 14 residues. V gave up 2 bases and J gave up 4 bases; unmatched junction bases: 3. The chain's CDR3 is CASSLQGQVYGYTF. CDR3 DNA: TGTGCCAGCAGTTTACAGGGACAGGTCTATGGCTACACCTTC.

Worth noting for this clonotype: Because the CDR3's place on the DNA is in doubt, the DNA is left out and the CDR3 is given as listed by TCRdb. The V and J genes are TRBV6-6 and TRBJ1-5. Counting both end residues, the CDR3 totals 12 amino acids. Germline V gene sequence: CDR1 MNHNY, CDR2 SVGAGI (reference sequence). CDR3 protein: CASSSSDQPQHF.

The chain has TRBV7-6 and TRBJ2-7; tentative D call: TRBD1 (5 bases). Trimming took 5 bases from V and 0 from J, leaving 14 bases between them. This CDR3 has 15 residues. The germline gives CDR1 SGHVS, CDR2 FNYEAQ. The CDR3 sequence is CASSASSTVSYEQYF. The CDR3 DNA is TGTGCCAGCAGCGCTTCTTCGACAGTCTCCTACGAGCAGTACTTC.

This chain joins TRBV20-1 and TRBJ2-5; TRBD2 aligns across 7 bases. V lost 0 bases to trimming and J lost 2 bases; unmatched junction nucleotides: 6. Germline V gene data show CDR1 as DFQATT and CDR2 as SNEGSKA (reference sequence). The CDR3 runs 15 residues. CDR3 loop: CSARDLGLPQETQYF. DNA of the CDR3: TGCAGTGCTAGAGATTTGGGACTACCTCAAGAGACCCAGTACTTC.

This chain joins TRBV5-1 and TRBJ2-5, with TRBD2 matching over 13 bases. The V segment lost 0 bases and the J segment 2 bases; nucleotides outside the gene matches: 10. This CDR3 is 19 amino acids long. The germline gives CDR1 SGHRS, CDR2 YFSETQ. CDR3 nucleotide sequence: TGCGCCAGCAGCTTGGGGAGGACTAGCGGGGGCACTTTGCAAGAGACCCAGTACTTC. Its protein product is CASSLGRTSGGTLQETQYF.

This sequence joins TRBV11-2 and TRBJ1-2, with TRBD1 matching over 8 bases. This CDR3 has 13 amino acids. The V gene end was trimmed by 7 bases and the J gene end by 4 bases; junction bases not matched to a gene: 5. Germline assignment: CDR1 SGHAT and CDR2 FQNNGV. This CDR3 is CASNSGTGYGYTF. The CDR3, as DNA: TGTGCCAGCAACTCCGGGACAGGCTATGGCTACACCTTC.

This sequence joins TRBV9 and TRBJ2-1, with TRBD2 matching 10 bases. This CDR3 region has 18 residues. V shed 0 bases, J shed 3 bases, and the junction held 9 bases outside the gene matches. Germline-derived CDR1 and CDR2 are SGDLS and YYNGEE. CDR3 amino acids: CASSVGLAGVFVYNEQFF. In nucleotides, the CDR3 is TGTGCCAGCAGCGTAGGTCTAGCGGGGGTCTTTGTCTACAATGAGCAGTTCTTC.

CDR3 bases: TGTGCCAGCAGTACAGCCGTTTCTAACTATGGCTACACCTTC. The encoded protein is CASSTAVSNYGYTF. The V call is TRBV2, the J call TRBJ1-2; D uncertain. CDR3 length: 14 residues. The V gene lost 5 bases and the J gene lost 0 bases, with 10 bases spanning the gap. The germline CDR1 and CDR2 sequences are SNHLY and FYNNEI.

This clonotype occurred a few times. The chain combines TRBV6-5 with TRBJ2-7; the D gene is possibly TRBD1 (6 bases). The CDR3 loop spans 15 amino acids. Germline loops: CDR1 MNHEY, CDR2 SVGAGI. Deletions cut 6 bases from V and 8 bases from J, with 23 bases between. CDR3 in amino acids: CASSPEGRAGEKQYF. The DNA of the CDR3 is TGTGCCAGCAGCCCCGAGGGACGGGCAGGGGAGAAGCAGTACTTC.

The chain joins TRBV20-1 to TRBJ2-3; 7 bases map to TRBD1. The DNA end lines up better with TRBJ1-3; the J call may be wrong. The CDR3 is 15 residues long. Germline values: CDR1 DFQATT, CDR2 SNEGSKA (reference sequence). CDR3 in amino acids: CSATSDRLTGNTIYF. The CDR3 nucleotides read TGCAGTGCCACCTCGGACAGGTTGACTGGAAACACCATATATTTT.

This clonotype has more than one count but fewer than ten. The CDR3 sequence is CASSLAATYNEQFF. DNA of the CDR3: TGCGCCAGCAGCTTGGCCGCCACCTACAATGAGCAGTTCTTC. This chain links TRBV5-1 with TRBJ2-1, with D hard to call. Germline loops: CDR1 SGHRS, CDR2 YFSETQ. This CDR3 contains 14 residues. With 0 bases removed from V and 2 bases from J, the gap between germline ends came to 6 bases.

CDR3 sequence: CASTTVGWGRGTDTQYF. DNA for the CDR3: TGTGCCAGCACCACGGTAGGCTGGGGAAGGGGCACAGATACGCAGTATTTT. The chain couples TRBV5-6 to TRBJ2-3; D not certain. The V and J ends lost 6 bases and 1 base respectively, with 21 bases between them. CDR3 length: 17 residues. CDR1 SGHDT and CDR2 YYEEEE come from the germline V gene.

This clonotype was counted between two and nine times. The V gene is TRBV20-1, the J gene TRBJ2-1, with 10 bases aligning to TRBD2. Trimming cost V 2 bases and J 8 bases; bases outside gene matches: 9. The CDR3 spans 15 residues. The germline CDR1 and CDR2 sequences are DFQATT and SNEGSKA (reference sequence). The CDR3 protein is CSARQLAGYSHEQFF. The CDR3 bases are TGCAGTGCTAGACAACTAGCGGGGTATAGCCATGAGCAGTTCTTC.

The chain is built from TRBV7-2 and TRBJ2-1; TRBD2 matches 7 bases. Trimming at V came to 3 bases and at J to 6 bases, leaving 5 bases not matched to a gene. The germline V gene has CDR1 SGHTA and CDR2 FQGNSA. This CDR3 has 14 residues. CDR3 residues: CASSFLGLGNEQFF. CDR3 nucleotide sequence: TGTGCCAGCAGCTTCCTAGGACTAGGCAATGAGCAGTTCTTC.

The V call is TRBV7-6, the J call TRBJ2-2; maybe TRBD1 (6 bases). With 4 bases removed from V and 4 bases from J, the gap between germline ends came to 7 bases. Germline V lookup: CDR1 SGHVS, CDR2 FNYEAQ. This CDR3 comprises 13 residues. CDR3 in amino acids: CASSSDSTGELFF. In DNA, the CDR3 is TGTGCCAGCAGCTCGGACAGCACCGGGGAGCTGTTTTTT.

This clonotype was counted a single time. The CDR3 loop reads CASSHIAGVMGNEQFF. The CDR3, as DNA: TGTGCCAGCAGCCATATAGCGGGGGTCATGGGCAATGAGCAGTTCTTC. This chain uses TRBV3-1 with TRBJ2-1; TRBD2 agrees at 9 bases. CDR1 is LGHDT and CDR2 is YNNKEL in the germline V gene (reference sequence). The CDR3 extends over 16 amino acids. J gave up 6 bases and V 3 bases, and 9 bases lay outside the gene matches.

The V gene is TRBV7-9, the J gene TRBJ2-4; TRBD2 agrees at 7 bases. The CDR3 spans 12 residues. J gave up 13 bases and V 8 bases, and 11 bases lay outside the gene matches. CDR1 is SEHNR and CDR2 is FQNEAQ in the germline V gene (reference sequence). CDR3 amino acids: CASRREGGEQYF. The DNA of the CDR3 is TGTGCCAGCCGGAGGGAGGGAGGAGAGCAGTACTTC. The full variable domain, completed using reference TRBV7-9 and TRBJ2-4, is DTGVSQNPRHKITKRGQNVTFRCDPISEHNRLYWYRQTLGQGPEFLTYFQNEAQLEKSRLLSDRFSAERPKGSFSTLEIQRTEQGDSAMYLCASRREGGEQYFGAGTRLSVL.

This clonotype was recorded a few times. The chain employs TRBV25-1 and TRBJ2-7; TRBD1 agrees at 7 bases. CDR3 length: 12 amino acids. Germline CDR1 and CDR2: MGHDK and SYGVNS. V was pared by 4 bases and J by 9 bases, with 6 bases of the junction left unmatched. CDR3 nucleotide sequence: TGTGCCAGCAGTGGACAGGGTGTGGGGCAGTACTTC. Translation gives CASSGQGVGQYF.

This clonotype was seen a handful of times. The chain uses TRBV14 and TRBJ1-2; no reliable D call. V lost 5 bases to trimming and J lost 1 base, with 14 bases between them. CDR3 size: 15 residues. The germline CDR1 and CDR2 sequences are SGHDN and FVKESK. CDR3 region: CASSSVADLNYGYTF. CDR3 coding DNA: TGTGCCAGCAGCTCAGTGGCGGACCTTAACTATGGCTACACCTTC.

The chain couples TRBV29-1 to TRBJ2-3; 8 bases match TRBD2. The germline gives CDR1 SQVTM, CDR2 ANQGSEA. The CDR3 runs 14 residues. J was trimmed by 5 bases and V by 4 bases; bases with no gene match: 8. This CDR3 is CSVAKRETGDTQYF. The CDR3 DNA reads TGCAGCGTTGCGAAGCGGGAGACAGGAGATACGCAGTATTTT.

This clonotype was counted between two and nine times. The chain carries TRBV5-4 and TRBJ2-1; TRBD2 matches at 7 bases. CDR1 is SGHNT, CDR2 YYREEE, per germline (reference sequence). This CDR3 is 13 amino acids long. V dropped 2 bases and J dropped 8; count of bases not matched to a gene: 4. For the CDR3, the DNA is TGTGCCAGCAGCTTTGGGGGGGGTGATGAGCAGTTCTTC. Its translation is CASSFGGGDEQFF.